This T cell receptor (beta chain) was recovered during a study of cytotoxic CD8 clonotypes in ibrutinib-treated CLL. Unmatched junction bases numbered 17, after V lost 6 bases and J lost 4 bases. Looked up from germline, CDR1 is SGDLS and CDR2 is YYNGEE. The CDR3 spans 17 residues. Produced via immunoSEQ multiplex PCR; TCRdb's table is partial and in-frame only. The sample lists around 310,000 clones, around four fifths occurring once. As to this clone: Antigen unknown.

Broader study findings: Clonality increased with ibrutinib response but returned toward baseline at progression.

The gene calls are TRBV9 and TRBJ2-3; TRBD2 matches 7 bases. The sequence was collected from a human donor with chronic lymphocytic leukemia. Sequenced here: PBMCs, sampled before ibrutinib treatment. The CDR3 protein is CASTLTSGRENPDTQYF. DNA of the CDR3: TGTGCCAGCACCCTAACCAGTGGGCGGGAGAACCCAGATACGCAGTATTTT.